A selection of T cell receptor beta chains follows, all from one sample in a study of cytomegalovirus exposure and HLA in healthy donors. Libraries were prepared by immunoSEQ multiplex PCR; TCRdb keeps only in-frame clonotypes and omits some of them. Among some 260,000 clones listed, 80% to 95% were seen once. Input material: PBMCs. Receptors originate from a young woman in good health and CMV-seronegative. Each CDR3 is given with its conserved first and last residue. The D gene is left open where the match is weak. A clone size is listed for some rows: how often the clone was seen (once, few, many), or a class if it is expanded.

J	V	D	size	CDR3	DNA
TRBJ1-2	TRBV5-6	NA	NA	CASSFGQINYGYTF	TGTGCCAGCAGCTTCGGCCAGATTAACTATGGCTACACCTTC
TRBJ2-2	TRBV27	TRBD2	NA	CASSLSKRGGWGAGGPTGELFF	TGTGCCAGCAGTTTATCGAAGCGCGGCGGCTGGGGGGCGGGAGGGCCCACCGGGGAGCTGTTTTTT
TRBJ1-5	TRBV27	TRBD1	few	CASSRGRTQPQHF	TGTGCCAGCAGTAGGGGGCGAACTCAGCCCCAGCATTTT
TRBJ2-3	TRBV27	NA	NA	CASRDWVADDVSTDTQYF	TGTGCCAGCAGGGATTGGGTAGCGGATGACGTTAGCACAGATACGCAGTATTTT
TRBJ2-2	TRBV19	TRBD1	NA	CASSKDRGYPGELFF	TGTGCCAGTAGTAAAGACAGGGGGTATCCCGGGGAGCTGTTTTTT
TRBJ1-5	TRBV11-2	TRBD1	NA	CASSQTGSNQPQHF	TGTGCCAGCAGCCAGACAGGGAGCAATCAGCCCCAGCATTTT
TRBJ1-5	TRBV29-1	NA	NA	CSVEDSGQPQHF	TGCAGCGTTGAAGATTCAGGTCAGCCCCAGCATTTT
TRBJ1-1	TRBV11-1	TRBD1	NA	CASSVDRVGEAFF	TGTGCCAGCAGCGTAGACAGGGTAGGTGAAGCTTTCTTT
TRBJ2-2	TRBV4-2	TRBD2	few	CASRRQAGGSATGELFF	TGTGCCAGCAGACGGCAAGCGGGAGGTTCGGCCACCGGGGAGCTGTTTTTT
TRBJ2-1	TRBV7-2	TRBD2	NA	CASSPLAGAYNEQFF	TGTGCCAGCAGCCCGTTAGCGGGAGCCTACAATGAGCAGTTCTTC
TRBJ2-3	TRBV27	TRBD2	NA	CASSPGTSGADTDTQYF	TGTGCCAGCAGCCCCGGGACTAGCGGGGCAGACACAGATACGCAGTATTTT
TRBJ1-1	TRBV11-2	NA	NA	CASSSTRTSSNTEAFF	TGTGCCAGCAGCTCTACTCGGACAAGCTCGAACACTGAAGCTTTCTTT
TRBJ1-2	TRBV28	NA	NA	CASSPYIALREGYGYTF	TGTGCCAGCAGTCCTTATATTGCCCTCCGGGAGGGCTATGGCTACACCTTC
TRBJ2-7	TRBV5-6	TRBD1	NA	CASSLYWTGSFEQYF	TGTGCCAGCAGCTTGTACTGGACAGGGTCCTTCGAGCAGTACTTC
TRBJ2-7	TRBV11-2	NA	NA	CASSLDVDNPYEQYF	TGTGCCAGCAGCTTAGATGTCGACAACCCCTACGAGCAGTACTTC
TRBJ2-3	TRBV6-6	NA	NA	CASSPGLVHTDTQYF	TGTGCCAGCAGCCCCGGCCTTGTACACACAGATACGCAGTATTTT
TRBJ2-3	TRBV27	TRBD1	NA	CASSPGQGIPDTQYF	TGTGCCAGCAGTCCGGGACAGGGAATCCCAGATACGCAGTATTTT
TRBJ2-1	TRBV19	TRBD2	NA	CASSIISGRRGSNEQFF	TGTGCCAGTAGTATCATTAGCGGGAGAAGGGGCTCCAATGAGCAGTTCTTC
TRBJ2-5	TRBV6-1	NA	NA	CASSEVAGVQETQYF	TGTGCCAGCAGTGAGGTTGCAGGGGTGCAAGAGACCCAGTACTTC
TRBJ2-7	TRBV27	TRBD1	NA	CASSRPGQVYEQYF	TGTGCCAGCAGTCGGCCGGGACAGGTCTACGAGCAGTACTTC
TRBJ2-7	TRBV27	NA	NA	CASSLGYEQYF	TGTGCCAGCAGTTTGGGCTACGAGCAGTACTTC
TRBJ2-1	TRBV18	TRBD2	NA	CASSPLAGGPNEQFF	TGTGCCAGCTCACCGCTAGCGGGAGGGCCCAATGAGCAGTTCTTC
TRBJ1-4	TRBV7-9	TRBD1	NA	CASSLGTGGEKLFF	TGTGCCAGCAGCTTGGGGACAGGGGGTGAAAAACTGTTTTTT
TRBJ2-7	TRBV11-2	TRBD2	NA	CASSLGVVGLAGLTYEQYF	TGTGCCAGCAGCTTAGGGGTGGTGGGACTAGCGGGTCTTACCTACGAGCAGTACTTC
TRBJ2-7	TRBV25-1	NA	NA	CASKGGLADDEQYF	TGTGCCAGCAAGGGGGGCCTAGCGGATGACGAGCAGTACTTC
TRBJ2-2	TRBV5-6	TRBD2	NA	CASSVVTGLVSGELFF	TGTGCCAGCAGCGTCGTTACGGGACTAGTTTCCGGGGAGCTGTTTTTT
TRBJ2-7	TRBV6-6	TRBD1	NA	CASSAGQGASYEQYF	TGTGCCAGCAGCGCCGGACAGGGGGCCTCCTACGAGCAGTACTTC
TRBJ2-7	TRBV10-3	TRBD1	once	CAISDSRTGVSYEQYF	TGTGCCATCAGTGATTCCAGGACAGGGGTGTCCTACGAGCAGTACTTC
TRBJ2-5	TRBV10-2	NA	NA	CASSDRGQETQYF	TGCGCCAGCAGTGACAGGGGTCAGGAGACCCAGTACTTC
TRBJ2-7	TRBV7-9	NA	few	CASSLPRGGGYEQYF	TGTGCCAGCAGCCTACCCCGTGGGGGTGGCTACGAGCAGTACTTC
TRBJ1-2	TRBV18	TRBD1	NA	CASSPIFGQGINYGYTF	TGTGCCAGCTCACCCATCTTCGGACAGGGCATAAACTATGGCTACACCTTC
TRBJ2-2	TRBV18	TRBD1	once	CASSPAWGTGAALNTGELFF	TGTGCCAGCTCACCAGCATGGGGGACAGGGGCCGCGTTGAACACCGGGGAGCTGTTTTTT
TRBJ1-1	TRBV10-3	NA	NA	CAISESGRLNTEAFF	TGTGCCATCAGTGAGTCGGGCAGATTGAACACTGAAGCTTTCTTT
TRBJ2-2	TRBV4-3	NA	once	CASSTSTGNTGELFF	TGCGCCAGCAGCACCTCGACAGGGAACACCGGGGAGCTGTTTTTT
TRBJ2-1	TRBV5-1	TRBD2	once	CASTHQLAGGPSSYNEQFF	TGCGCCAGCACCCATCAGCTAGCGGGAGGGCCGAGCTCCTACAATGAGCAGTTCTTC
TRBJ1-5	TRBV6-1	TRBD1	NA	CASRDRGTQPQHF	TGTGCCAGCCGGGACAGGGGCACTCAGCCCCAGCATTTT
TRBJ1-4	TRBV4-3	NA	NA	CASSQDGREAEKLFF	TGCGCCAGCAGCCAAGATGGCAGGGAAGCTGAAAAACTGTTTTTT
TRBJ2-1	TRBV19	NA	NA	CASSIKYNEQFF	TGTGCCAGTAGTATAAAATACAATGAGCAGTTCTTC
TRBJ2-7	TRBV11-2	NA	once	CASSLGTSYEQYF	TGTGCCAGCAGCTTGGGGACCTCCTACGAGCAGTACTTC
TRBJ2-3	TRBV30	TRBD2	NA	CASSGTSVPDTQYF	TGTGCCTCTTCGGGGACTAGCGTTCCAGATACGCAGTATTTT
TRBJ2-1	TRBV11-2	TRBD2	NA	CASSLVAGVSYNEQFF	TGTGCCAGCAGCTTAGTTGCGGGAGTGTCCTACAATGAGCAGTTCTTC
TRBJ2-7	TRBV7-6	TRBD1	NA	CASSSRQGLEDAEQYF	TGTGCCAGCAGCTCACGACAGGGGCTGGAAGACGCCGAGCAGTACTTC
TRBJ1-5	TRBV15	NA	NA	CATSRASNQPQHF	TGTGCCACCAGCAGAGCTAGCAATCAGCCCCAGCATTTT
TRBJ1-1	TRBV4-1	NA	NA	CASSQDTVRGGGAFF	TGCGCCAGCAGCCAAGATACGGTCAGGGGAGGGGGAGCTTTCTTT
TRBJ2-7	TRBV29-1	TRBD1	NA	CSAVSGGFGEQYF	TGCAGCGCGGTGTCAGGGGGTTTCGGCGAGCAGTACTTC
TRBJ2-5	TRBV5-1	NA	once	CASSLAGSQETQYF	TGCGCCAGCAGCTTGGCAGGCAGCCAAGAGACCCAGTACTTC
TRBJ2-7	TRBV19	TRBD2	NA	CASSGREGPYEQYF	TGTGCCAGTAGTGGGCGGGAGGGCCCCTACGAGCAGTACTTC
TRBJ1-1	TRBV9	NA	NA	CASSVAAGETEAFF	TGTGCCAGCAGCGTAGCCGCCGGGGAGACTGAAGCTTTCTTT
TRBJ2-7	TRBV7-9	TRBD2	NA	CASSQWTSGRFAEQYF	TGTGCCAGCAGCCAATGGACTAGCGGGAGGTTCGCCGAGCAGTACTTC
TRBJ1-5	TRBV15	NA	NA	CATSQQVSADSNQPQHF	TGTGCCACCAGCCAACAGGTGTCGGCAGATAGCAATCAGCCCCAGCATTTT
TRBJ2-1	TRBV4-3	NA	NA	CASSQDSPGGYYNEQFF	TGCGCCAGCAGCCAAGATTCGCCTGGCGGTTACTACAATGAGCAGTTCTTC
TRBJ2-7	TRBV7-9	NA	NA	CASSLGRGGGEQYF	TGTGCCAGCAGCTTAGGGCGGGGCGGAGGTGAGCAGTACTTC
TRBJ2-7	TRBV4-2	NA	NA	CASSSDGSSYYEQYF	TGTGCCAGCAGCTCGGACGGCTCCTCATACTACGAGCAGTACTTC
TRBJ1-2	TRBV7-9	NA	NA	CASSGSQKGGYTF	TGTGCCAGCAGTGGGTCGCAGAAGGGCGGCTACACCTTC
TRBJ2-7	TRBV28	TRBD1	NA	CASSSRQGLYEQYF	TGTGCCAGCAGTTCCCGACAGGGTCTCTACGAGCAGTACTTC